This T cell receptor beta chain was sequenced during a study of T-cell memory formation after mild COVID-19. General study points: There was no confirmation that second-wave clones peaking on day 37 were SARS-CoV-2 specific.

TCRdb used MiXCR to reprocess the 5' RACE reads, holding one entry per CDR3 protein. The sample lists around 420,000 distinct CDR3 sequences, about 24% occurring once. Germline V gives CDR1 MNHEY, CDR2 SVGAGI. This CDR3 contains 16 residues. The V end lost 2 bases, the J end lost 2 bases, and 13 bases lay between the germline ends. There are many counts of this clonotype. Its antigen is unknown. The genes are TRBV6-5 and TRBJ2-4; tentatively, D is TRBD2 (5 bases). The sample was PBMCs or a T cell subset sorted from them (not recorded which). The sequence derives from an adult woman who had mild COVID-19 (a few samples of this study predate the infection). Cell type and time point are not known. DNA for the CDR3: TGTGCCAGCAGTTACGAGGGCAGTACGTCCAAAAACATTCAGTACTTC. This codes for CASSYEGSTSKNIQYF.